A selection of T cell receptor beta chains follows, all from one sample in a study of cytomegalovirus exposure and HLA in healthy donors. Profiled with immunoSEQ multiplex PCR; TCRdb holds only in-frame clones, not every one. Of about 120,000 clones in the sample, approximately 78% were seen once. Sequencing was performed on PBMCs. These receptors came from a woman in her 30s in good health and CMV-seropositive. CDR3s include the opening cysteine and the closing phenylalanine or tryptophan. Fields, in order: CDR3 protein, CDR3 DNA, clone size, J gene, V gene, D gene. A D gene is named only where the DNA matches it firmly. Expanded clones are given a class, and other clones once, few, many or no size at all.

CDR3 protein: CASSYRGSTNIQYF
CDR3 DNA: TGTGCCAGCAGTTACCGGGGATCAACGAACATTCAGTACTTC
clone size: .
J gene: TRBJ2-4
V gene: TRBV6-5
D gene: .

CDR3 protein: CASSLHGGGPAYGYTF
CDR3 DNA: TGTGCCAGCAGCCTTCATGGGGGGGGCCCAGCATATGGCTACACCTTC
clone size: .
J gene: TRBJ1-2
V gene: TRBV7-9
D gene: .

CDR3 protein: CASSSVGGGTEAFF
CDR3 DNA: TGTGCCAGCAGCTCCGTGGGAGGCGGCACTGAAGCTTTCTTT
clone size: few
J gene: TRBJ1-1
V gene: TRBV5-6
D gene: .

CDR3 protein: CASSYAGTGYNEQFF
CDR3 DNA: TGTGCCAGCAGTTACGCCGGGACAGGCTACAATGAGCAGTTCTTC
clone size: .
J gene: TRBJ2-1
V gene: TRBV6-5
D gene: TRBD1

CDR3 protein: CASSLGQGSYNEQFF
CDR3 DNA: TGTGCCAGCAGCTTAGGACAGGGGAGCTACAATGAGCAGTTCTTC
clone size: .
J gene: TRBJ2-1
V gene: TRBV11-3
D gene: TRBD1

CDR3 protein: CSVGTTGGYTF
CDR3 DNA: TGCAGCGTTGGGACTACCGGGGGCTACACCTTC
clone size: .
J gene: TRBJ1-2
V gene: TRBV29-1
D gene: .

CDR3 protein: CASSPRGRAIDQPQHF
CDR3 DNA: TGTGCCAGCAGCCCCAGGGGGCGAGCGATTGATCAGCCCCAGCATTTT
clone size: .
J gene: TRBJ1-5
V gene: TRBV5-4
D gene: TRBD1

CDR3 protein: CASSLGGISYEQYF
CDR3 DNA: TGCGCCAGCAGCTTGGGGGGCATCTCCTACGAGCAGTACTTC
clone size: .
J gene: TRBJ2-7
V gene: TRBV5-1
D gene: .

CDR3 protein: CASSETFSAEAFF
CDR3 DNA: TGTGCCAGCAGCGAAACCTTTAGCGCTGAAGCTTTCTTT
clone size: .
J gene: TRBJ1-1
V gene: TRBV5-4
D gene: .

CDR3 protein: CASSRNEGQYF
CDR3 DNA: TGTGCCAGCAGCCGGAACGAGGGGCAGTACTTC
clone size: .
J gene: TRBJ2-7
V gene: TRBV7-2
D gene: .

CDR3 protein: CATSTHRGAANEKLFF
CDR3 DNA: TGTGCCACCAGCACCCACAGGGGAGCGGCTAATGAAAAACTGTTTTTT
clone size: .
J gene: TRBJ1-4
V gene: TRBV15
D gene: TRBD1

CDR3 protein: CASSLGQGLETQYF
CDR3 DNA: TGCGCCAGCAGCTTGGGACAGGGTTTGGAGACCCAGTACTTC
clone size: .
J gene: TRBJ2-5
V gene: TRBV5-1
D gene: TRBD1

CDR3 protein: CASSSSYGTSGGETQYF
CDR3 DNA: TGTGCCAGCAGCTCCTCCTATGGGACTAGCGGGGGTGAGACCCAGTACTTC
clone size: .
J gene: TRBJ2-5
V gene: TRBV7-9
D gene: TRBD2

CDR3 protein: CASSNQRRNTGELFF
CDR3 DNA: TGTGCCAGTAGTAACCAGCGAAGAAACACCGGGGAGCTGTTTTTT
clone size: .
J gene: TRBJ2-2
V gene: TRBV19
D gene: .

CDR3 protein: CASSLWGRGSYEQYF
CDR3 DNA: TGTGCCAGCAGCTTATGGGGGCGGGGGTCCTACGAGCAGTACTTC
clone size: .
J gene: TRBJ2-7
V gene: TRBV7-2
D gene: .

CDR3 protein: CASSLRGQETQYF
CDR3 DNA: TGTGCCAGCAGCTTAAGGGGACAAGAGACCCAGTACTTC
clone size: .
J gene: TRBJ2-5
V gene: TRBV7-7
D gene: .

CDR3 protein: CASSLSGARNQPQHF
CDR3 DNA: TGTGCCAGCAGTTTATCGGGGGCGAGAAATCAGCCCCAGCATTTT
clone size: .
J gene: TRBJ1-5
V gene: TRBV27
D gene: .

CDR3 protein: CASSLYQETQYF
CDR3 DNA: TGTGCCAGCAGTCTGTACCAAGAGACCCAGTACTTC
clone size: few
J gene: TRBJ2-5
V gene: TRBV14
D gene: .